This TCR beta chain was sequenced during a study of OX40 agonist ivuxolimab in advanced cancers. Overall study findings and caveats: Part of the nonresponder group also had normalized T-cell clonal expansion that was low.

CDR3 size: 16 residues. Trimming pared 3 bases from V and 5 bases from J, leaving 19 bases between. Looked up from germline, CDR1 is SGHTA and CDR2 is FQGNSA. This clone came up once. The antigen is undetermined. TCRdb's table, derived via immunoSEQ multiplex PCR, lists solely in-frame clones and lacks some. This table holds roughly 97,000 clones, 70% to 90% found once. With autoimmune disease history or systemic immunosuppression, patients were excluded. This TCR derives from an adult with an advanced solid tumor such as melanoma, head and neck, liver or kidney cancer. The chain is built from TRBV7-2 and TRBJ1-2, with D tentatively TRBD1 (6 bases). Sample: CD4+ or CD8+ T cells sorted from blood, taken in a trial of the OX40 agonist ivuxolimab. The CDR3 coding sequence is TGTGCCAGCAGCTTCGCCTCCGAAGGGGGACGGTATGGCTACACCTTC. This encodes CASSFASEGGRYGYTF.